Listed below are T cell receptor beta chains from one sample, sequenced in a study of PD-L1 blockade in urothelial cancer. The repertoire was sequenced with immunoSEQ multiplex PCR; TCRdb's copy has only in-frame clones and lacks some. The sample carries tens of thousands of clones, about 88% recorded once. The sequences come from PBMCs, collected around atezolizumab (anti-PD-L1) treatment. These receptors originate from a man in his 60s with urothelial cancer. Both conserved end residues are part of each CDR3. The order of the fields is CDR3 DNA, CDR3 protein, V gene, D gene, J gene, clone size. D genes are given only for firm matches. A clone size is listed for some rows: how often the clone was seen (once, few, many), or a class if it is expanded.

CDR3nt: TGCGCCAGCAGCTTGGCGGCGTCGCAGGGGAACAATTTCCCCGGGGAGCTGTTTTTT
CDR3aa: CASSLAASQGNNFPGELFF
v_gene: TRBV5-1
d_gene: .
j_gene: TRBJ2-2
abundance: .

CDR3nt: TGTGCCAGCAGCCTCGACAGTTTACTCTACGAGCAGTACTTC
CDR3aa: CASSLDSLLYEQYF
v_gene: TRBV6-5
d_gene: .
j_gene: TRBJ2-7
abundance: .

CDR3nt: TGCGCCAGCAGCGCTGACAGGAGCTACTATACGCAGTATTTT
CDR3aa: CASSADRSYYTQYF
v_gene: TRBV5-1
d_gene: .
j_gene: TRBJ2-3
abundance: once

CDR3nt: TGTGCTAGTGGTGAAACGACTAGCGGGGGAGCCTACGAGCAGTACTTC
CDR3aa: CASGETTSGGAYEQYF
v_gene: TRBV12-5
d_gene: TRBD2
j_gene: TRBJ2-7
abundance: once

CDR3nt: TGTGCCAGCAGTCCTGTACAGAGGAACACCGGGGAGCTGTTTTTT
CDR3aa: CASSPVQRNTGELFF
v_gene: TRBV27
d_gene: .
j_gene: TRBJ2-2
abundance: .

CDR3nt: TGTGCCAGCAGATCCGGGACACGCTCCTACGAGCAGTACTTC
CDR3aa: CASRSGTRSYEQYF
v_gene: TRBV6-5
d_gene: .
j_gene: TRBJ2-7
abundance: once

CDR3nt: TGTGCCAGCAGCTTAGAGGGAGCTGAGCAGTTCTTC
CDR3aa: CASSLEGAEQFF
v_gene: TRBV11-2
d_gene: .
j_gene: TRBJ2-1
abundance: .

CDR3nt: TGTGCCTGCCGAAGGGGGAACACTGAAGCTTTCTTT
CDR3aa: CACRRGNTEAFF
v_gene: TRBV19
d_gene: .
j_gene: TRBJ1-1
abundance: .

CDR3nt: TGTGCCAGCACGGGACTCGAGACCCAGTACTTC
CDR3aa: CASTGLETQYF
v_gene: TRBV2
d_gene: .
j_gene: TRBJ2-5
abundance: .

CDR3nt: TGTGCCAGCTCACCAAAACTATCGCAGAGCTCCTACGAGCAGTACTTC
CDR3aa: CASSPKLSQSSYEQYF
v_gene: TRBV18
d_gene: .
j_gene: TRBJ2-7
abundance: .

CDR3nt: TGTGCCAGCAGTGATAGAGGACTAGCGGTAGGAGAGACCCAGTACTTC
CDR3aa: CASSDRGLAVGETQYF
v_gene: TRBV6-1
d_gene: TRBD2
j_gene: TRBJ2-5
abundance: once

CDR3nt: TGTGCCAGCTCACCACGGGACTCGGAAGAGACCCAGTACTTC
CDR3aa: CASSPRDSEETQYF
v_gene: TRBV18
d_gene: .
j_gene: TRBJ2-5
abundance: .

CDR3nt: TGCGCCAGCAGCCTTAGCGGGAGAGGGCCCTACAATGAGCAGTTCTTC
CDR3aa: CASSLSGRGPYNEQFF
v_gene: TRBV4-1
d_gene: TRBD2
j_gene: TRBJ2-1
abundance: .

CDR3nt: TGCGCCAGCAGCCAAGACGATTTCTGGGGGGACGGGGAGACCCAGTACTTC
CDR3aa: CASSQDDFWGDGETQYF
v_gene: TRBV4-1
d_gene: .
j_gene: TRBJ2-5
abundance: once

CDR3nt: TGTGCCAGCAGCCCCGACAGGGCTACTGAAGCTTTCTTT
CDR3aa: CASSPDRATEAFF
v_gene: TRBV7-9
d_gene: TRBD1
j_gene: TRBJ1-1
abundance: .

CDR3nt: TGTGCCAGCAGCTTAGAGACAGCCCACAATGAGCAGTTCTTC
CDR3aa: CASSLETAHNEQFF
v_gene: TRBV7-8
d_gene: .
j_gene: TRBJ2-1
abundance: .

CDR3nt: TGTGCCAGCAGCTTATTAGCGGGGGCTGGGGAGACCCAGTACTTC
CDR3aa: CASSLLAGAGETQYF
v_gene: TRBV7-9
d_gene: TRBD2
j_gene: TRBJ2-5
abundance: .

CDR3nt: TGTGCCAGCAGCAGACCCGGCGGGACCCAGTACTTC
CDR3aa: CASSRPGGTQYF
v_gene: TRBV7-2
d_gene: .
j_gene: TRBJ2-5
abundance: .

CDR3nt: TGTGCCAGCAAGGGACAGGGGTTACTCTATGGCTACACCTTC
CDR3aa: CASKGQGLLYGYTF
v_gene: TRBV2
d_gene: TRBD1
j_gene: TRBJ1-2
abundance: .

CDR3nt: TGCGCCAGCAGCCAGGACAGGGTCGGCACCGGGGAGCTGTTTTTT
CDR3aa: CASSQDRVGTGELFF
v_gene: TRBV4-3
d_gene: TRBD1
j_gene: TRBJ2-2
abundance: .

CDR3nt: TGTGCCAGCACTACCATGGGGGGACAGGGGGCGAAGGGCTACACCTTC
CDR3aa: CASTTMGGQGAKGYTF
v_gene: TRBV7-2
d_gene: TRBD1
j_gene: TRBJ1-2
abundance: .

CDR3nt: TGCGCCAGCAAACCGGGACAACGAGCCGGACTAGCGGGGCCCGGGGTCAATGAGCAGTTCTTC
CDR3aa: CASKPGQRAGLAGPGVNEQFF
v_gene: TRBV10-1
d_gene: TRBD2
j_gene: TRBJ2-1
abundance: .

CDR3nt: TGTGCCAGCAGGCCGGACAGGCAAGAGACCCAGTACTTC
CDR3aa: CASRPDRQETQYF
v_gene: TRBV28
d_gene: TRBD1
j_gene: TRBJ2-5
abundance: .

CDR3nt: TGTGCCAGCAGCTTGACAGGGGGCTACGAGCAGTACTTC
CDR3aa: CASSLTGGYEQYF
v_gene: TRBV11-2
d_gene: TRBD1
j_gene: TRBJ2-7
abundance: .

CDR3nt: TGTGCCAGCAGTGATGAGCGGGAGGCCCCCTGGAATGAGCAGTTCTTC
CDR3aa: CASSDEREAPWNEQFF
v_gene: TRBV6-1
d_gene: TRBD2
j_gene: TRBJ2-1
abundance: .

CDR3nt: TGTGCCATCAGTGAGCCTACAGGGGTTTATGGCTACACCTTC
CDR3aa: CAISEPTGVYGYTF
v_gene: TRBV10-3
d_gene: TRBD1
j_gene: TRBJ1-2
abundance: .

CDR3nt: TGCGCCAGCAGCTCGCAAGGGAGGCCAGGCACAGATACGCAGTATTTT
CDR3aa: CASSSQGRPGTDTQYF
v_gene: TRBV5-1
d_gene: .
j_gene: TRBJ2-3
abundance: .

CDR3nt: TGTGCCAGCAGCCAATTTGCTAGCGGGGGCGAAGAGCAGTACTTC
CDR3aa: CASSQFASGGEEQYF
v_gene: TRBV4-2
d_gene: TRBD2
j_gene: TRBJ2-7
abundance: .

CDR3nt: TGCGCCAGCAGTGCTAGCGGCTACGAGCAGTACTTC
CDR3aa: CASSASGYEQYF
v_gene: TRBV10-2
d_gene: TRBD2
j_gene: TRBJ2-7
abundance: .

CDR3nt: TGTGCCATCAGTCAGGGGGAAAATTCACCCCTCCACTTT
CDR3aa: CAISQGENSPLHF
v_gene: TRBV10-3
d_gene: TRBD1
j_gene: TRBJ1-6
abundance: .

CDR3nt: TGCAGCGTTTGGACAGGGGAAACCGGGGAGCTGTTTTTT
CDR3aa: CSVWTGETGELFF
v_gene: TRBV29-1
d_gene: TRBD1
j_gene: TRBJ2-2
abundance: .

CDR3nt: TGTGCCAGCAGTCAGACAGGGGGCATATACGAGCAGTACTTC
CDR3aa: CASSQTGGIYEQYF
v_gene: TRBV2
d_gene: TRBD1
j_gene: TRBJ2-7
abundance: .

CDR3nt: TGTGCCATCAGTGACAACAGTGAAAAACTGTTTTTT
CDR3aa: CAISDNSEKLFF
v_gene: TRBV10-3
d_gene: .
j_gene: TRBJ1-4
abundance: .

CDR3nt: TGCAGCGTTGTAATTCTTACGCGGGACAGAAACACTGAAGCTTTCTTT
CDR3aa: CSVVILTRDRNTEAFF
v_gene: TRBV29-1
d_gene: TRBD1
j_gene: TRBJ1-1
abundance: .

CDR3nt: TGTGCCAGCAGCTTGTCAAGGGGCAGCCTCGAAGCTTTCTTT
CDR3aa: CASSLSRGSLEAFF
v_gene: TRBV5-5
d_gene: .
j_gene: TRBJ1-1
abundance: .

CDR3nt: TGTGCCAGCAGCCTGACTAGTTCCTCAGATACGCAGTATTTT
CDR3aa: CASSLTSSSDTQYF
v_gene: TRBV4-2
d_gene: .
j_gene: TRBJ2-3
abundance: .

CDR3nt: TGTGCCAGCAGTGTTCCCGACAGGGGGCTTTCCTACGAGCAGTACTTC
CDR3aa: CASSVPDRGLSYEQYF
v_gene: TRBV6-1
d_gene: TRBD1
j_gene: TRBJ2-7
abundance: .

CDR3nt: TGTGCCAGCAGCTTGGCCGGCACCGGGGAGCTGTTTTTT
CDR3aa: CASSLAGTGELFF
v_gene: TRBV5-4
d_gene: .
j_gene: TRBJ2-2
abundance: .

CDR3nt: TGTGCCAGCAGCTTAAGCCGGGACACAGATTCTATGGCTAAGACCTTC
CDR3aa: CASSLSRDTDSMAKTF
v_gene: TRBV7-3
d_gene: .
j_gene: TRBJ1-2
abundance: .

CDR3nt: TGTGCCAGCAGCCTGCTAGGCGGGGAGCTGTTTTTT
CDR3aa: CASSLLGGELFF
v_gene: TRBV5-4
d_gene: .
j_gene: TRBJ2-2
abundance: once

CDR3nt: TGCGCCAGCAGCTTGGGGCAGGGCCTGGTGAACACTGAAGCTTTCTTT
CDR3aa: CASSLGQGLVNTEAFF
v_gene: TRBV5-1
d_gene: .
j_gene: TRBJ1-1
abundance: once

CDR3nt: TGTGCCAGCAGCTTTAGGCAGGGAGGAGGAAAACTGTTTTTT
CDR3aa: CASSFRQGGGKLFF
v_gene: TRBV7-2
d_gene: .
j_gene: TRBJ1-4
abundance: .

CDR3nt: TGTGCCAGCAGCTTGGACAGGGGTTACGAGCAGTACTTC
CDR3aa: CASSLDRGYEQYF
v_gene: TRBV5-4
d_gene: TRBD1
j_gene: TRBJ2-7
abundance: .

CDR3nt: TGTGCCAGCAGCGCCGGGGGTCCCTATGGCTACACCTTC
CDR3aa: CASSAGGPYGYTF
v_gene: TRBV11-2
d_gene: .
j_gene: TRBJ1-2
abundance: .

CDR3nt: TGTGCCAGCAGACACAGGGGGCTGACAGATACGCAGTATTTT
CDR3aa: CASRHRGLTDTQYF
v_gene: TRBV2
d_gene: TRBD1
j_gene: TRBJ2-3
abundance: once

CDR3nt: TGTGCCAGTAGTATTAGGACAGGTCGGAATTCACCCCTCCACTTT
CDR3aa: CASSIRTGRNSPLHF
v_gene: TRBV19
d_gene: TRBD1
j_gene: TRBJ1-6
abundance: few

CDR3nt: TGTGCCAGCAGCTCCACCTCCGGGGGCGAGCAGTACTTC
CDR3aa: CASSSTSGGEQYF
v_gene: TRBV7-2
d_gene: .
j_gene: TRBJ2-7
abundance: .

CDR3nt: TGTGCCAGCTCACCACCTGTGACAGGGGAATATGGCTACACCTTC
CDR3aa: CASSPPVTGEYGYTF
v_gene: TRBV18
d_gene: TRBD1
j_gene: TRBJ1-2
abundance: .

CDR3nt: TGTGCCAGCAAGCCAGGGGGCTATAATGAAAAACTGTTTTTT
CDR3aa: CASKPGGYNEKLFF
v_gene: TRBV6-5
d_gene: TRBD1
j_gene: TRBJ1-4
abundance: .

CDR3nt: TGTGCCAGCTCGCCCTCGGGGGGCAATGAGCAGTTCTTC
CDR3aa: CASSPSGGNEQFF
v_gene: TRBV18
d_gene: TRBD2
j_gene: TRBJ2-1
abundance: .

CDR3nt: TGTGCCAGCAATCGGACAGGGGGCGTGACTGAAGCTTTCTTT
CDR3aa: CASNRTGGVTEAFF
v_gene: TRBV2
d_gene: TRBD1
j_gene: TRBJ1-1
abundance: .

CDR3nt: TGTGCCAGCAGCCCGGGGTCCCCGGTTATAAACACTGAAGCTTTCTTT
CDR3aa: CASSPGSPVINTEAFF
v_gene: TRBV2
d_gene: .
j_gene: TRBJ1-1
abundance: .

CDR3nt: TGTGCCAGCAGCTTGGGGGGCAGGGGAAACACTGAAGCTTTCTTT
CDR3aa: CASSLGGRGNTEAFF
v_gene: TRBV5-4
d_gene: .
j_gene: TRBJ1-1
abundance: .